This T cell receptor (beta chain) derives from a study of blood T cells in healthy people across ages. Germline CDR1 SGHTA, CDR2 FQGNSA. The V gene lost 4 bases and the J gene lost 3 bases, with 16 bases spanning the gap. The CDR3 contains 15 residues. This clonotype was observed a handful of times. Individuals who donated were healthy Caucasians from Russia aged roughly 6 to 100. Alongside a J-beta primer mix, a sample-barcoded 5' primer served in a second PCR lasting roughly 7 to 12 cycles. MiXCR, run by TCRdb on the 5' RACE reads, gives a single entry per CDR3 protein. The sample includes roughly 1.4 million distinct CDR3 sequences, 55% to 75% seen only once; the top ten take 5.5% to 8%.

The chain recombines TRBV7-2 with TRBJ2-7; either TRBD1 or TRBD2 may supply D (5 bases each). The TCR sequence derives from a man aged 18 to 30 in good health. The sample consisted of blood. CDR3 protein: CASSYRGPGSYEQYF. As DNA, the CDR3 is TGTGCCAGCAGCTACCGGGGACCAGGGAGCTACGAGCAGTACTTC.